This TCR beta chain was observed in a study of early T cells in non-severe SARS-CoV-2 infection. Looking at the study overall: The input, bulk RNA from unsorted whole blood, was sequenced, and chains were unpaired.

The study's findings and limits: VDJdb matches were skewed toward anti-spike CD8 T cell responses.

Individual cDNA molecules carried attached unique molecular identifiers. TCRdb reprocessed the 5' RACE reads via MiXCR and lists one record per CDR3 protein. This sample carries under 90,000 distinct CDR3 sequences, approximately 13% of them seen once, and the ten largest clones take around 6%. In the case of this clonotype: As yet, its antigen is unknown.

Per germline, CDR1 SGHRS and CDR2 YFSETQ. The CDR3 consists of 13 residues. The V end was cut by 1 base, the J end by 3 bases, with 7 bases between. This TCR derives from an adult who was a healthcare worker with PCR-confirmed SARS-CoV-2 infection or an uninfected control (not recorded which). V is TRBV5-1 and J is TRBJ1-1; no clear D gene. What was sequenced was whole blood. The CDR3 is CASSLKTDTEAFF. CDR3 DNA: TGCGCCAGCAGCTTGAAAACGGACACTGAAGCTTTCTTT.